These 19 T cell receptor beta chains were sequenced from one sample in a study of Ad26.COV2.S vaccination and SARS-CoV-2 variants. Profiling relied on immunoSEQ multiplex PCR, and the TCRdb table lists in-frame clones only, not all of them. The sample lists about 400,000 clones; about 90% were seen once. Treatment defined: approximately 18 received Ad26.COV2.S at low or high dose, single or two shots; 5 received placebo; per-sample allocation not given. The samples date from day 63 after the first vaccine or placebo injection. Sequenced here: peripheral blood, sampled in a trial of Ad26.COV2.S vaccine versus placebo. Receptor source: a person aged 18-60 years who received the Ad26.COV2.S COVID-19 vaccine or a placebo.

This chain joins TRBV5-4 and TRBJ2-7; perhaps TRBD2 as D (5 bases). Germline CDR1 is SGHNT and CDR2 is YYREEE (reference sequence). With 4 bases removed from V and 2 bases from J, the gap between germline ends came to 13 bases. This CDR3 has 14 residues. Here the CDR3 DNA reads TGTGCCAGCAGCCCGGGGTCGGAAACCTACGAGCAGTACTTC. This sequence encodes CASSPGSETYEQYF.

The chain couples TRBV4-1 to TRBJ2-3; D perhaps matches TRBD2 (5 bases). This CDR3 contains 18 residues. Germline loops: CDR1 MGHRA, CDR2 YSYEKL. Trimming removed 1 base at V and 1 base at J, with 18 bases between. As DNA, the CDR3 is TGCGCCAGCAGCCAAGTCGCCCTCGTCGGGCGGGGCACAGATACGCAGTATTTT. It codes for CASSQVALVGRGTDTQYF.

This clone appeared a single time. The CDR3 bases are TGCGCCAGCAGTGAGAGGAGGACACGGGTGATGGACGAGCAGTACTTC. It is translated as CASSERRTRVMDEQYF. V is TRBV10-1 and J is TRBJ2-7; D possibly uses TRBD1 or TRBD2 (5 bases each). Germline V lookup: CDR1 WNHNN, CDR2 SYGVQD (reference sequence). V was shortened by 2 bases and J by 5 bases, with 19 bases between the two germline ends. This CDR3 spans 16 amino acids.

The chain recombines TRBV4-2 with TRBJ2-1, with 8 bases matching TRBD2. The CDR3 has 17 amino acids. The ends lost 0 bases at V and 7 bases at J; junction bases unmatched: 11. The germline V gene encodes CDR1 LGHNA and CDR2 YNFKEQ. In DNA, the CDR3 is TGTGCCAGCAGCCAAGAAGTTCCACGGGGGGGCCAGAATGAGCAGTTCTTC. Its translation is CASSQEVPRGGQNEQFF.

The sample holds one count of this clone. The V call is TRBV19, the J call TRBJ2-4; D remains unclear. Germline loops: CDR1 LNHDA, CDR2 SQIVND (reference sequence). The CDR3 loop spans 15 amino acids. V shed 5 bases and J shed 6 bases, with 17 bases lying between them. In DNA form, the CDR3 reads TGTGCCAGTAGTCATATCTCGGACGGTAGAAACATTCAGTACTTC. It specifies CASSHISDGRNIQYF.

CDR3 sequence (DNA): TGTGCCATCAGTGAGGGCGGAAACATTCAGTACTTC. Its protein product is CAISEGGNIQYF. This sequence joins TRBV10-3 and TRBJ2-4, with no clear D. The CDR3 runs 12 residues. With 2 bases removed from V and 6 bases from J, the gap between germline ends came to 5 bases. Germline loops: CDR1 ENHRY, CDR2 SYGVKD.

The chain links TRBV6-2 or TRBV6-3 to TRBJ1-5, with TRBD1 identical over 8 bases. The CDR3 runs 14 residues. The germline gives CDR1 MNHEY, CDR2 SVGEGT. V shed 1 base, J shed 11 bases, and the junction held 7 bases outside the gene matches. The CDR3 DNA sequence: TGTGCCAGCAGTTACTGGGCAGGGGGCGAAGCCCAGCATTTT. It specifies CASSYWAGGEAQHF.

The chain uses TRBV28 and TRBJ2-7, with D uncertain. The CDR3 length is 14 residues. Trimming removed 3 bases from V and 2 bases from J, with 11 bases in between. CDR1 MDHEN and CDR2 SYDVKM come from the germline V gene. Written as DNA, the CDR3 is TGTGCCAGCAGTTTTCAGGAGAGGACCTACGAGCAGTACTTC. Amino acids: CASSFQERTYEQYF.

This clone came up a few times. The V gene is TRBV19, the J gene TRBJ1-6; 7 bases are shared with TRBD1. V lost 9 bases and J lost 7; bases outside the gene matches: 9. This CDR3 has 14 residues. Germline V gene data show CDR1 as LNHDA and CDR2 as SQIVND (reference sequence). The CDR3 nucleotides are TGTGCCAGCTCAAACGGACAGGCGAATTCACCCCTCCACTTT. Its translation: CASSNGQANSPLHF.

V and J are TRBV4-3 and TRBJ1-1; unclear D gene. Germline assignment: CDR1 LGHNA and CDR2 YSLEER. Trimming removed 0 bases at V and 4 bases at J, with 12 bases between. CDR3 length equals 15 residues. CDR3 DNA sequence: TGCGCCAGCAGCCAAGAAAGGTTGCGCGGCACTGAAGCTTTCTTT. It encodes CASSQERLRGTEAFF.

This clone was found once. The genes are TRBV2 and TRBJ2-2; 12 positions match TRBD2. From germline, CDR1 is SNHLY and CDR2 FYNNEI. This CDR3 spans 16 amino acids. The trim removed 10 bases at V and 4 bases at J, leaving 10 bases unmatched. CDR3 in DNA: TGTGCCACCTCCTCCGGACTAGCGGGGATCACCGGGGAGCTGTTTTTT. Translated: CATSSGLAGITGELFF.

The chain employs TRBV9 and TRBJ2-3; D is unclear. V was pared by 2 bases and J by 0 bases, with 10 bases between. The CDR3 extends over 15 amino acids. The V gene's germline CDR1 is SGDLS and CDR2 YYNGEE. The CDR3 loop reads CASSVFALSTDTQYF. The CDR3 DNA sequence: TGTGCCAGCAGCGTTTTCGCGCTGAGCACAGATACGCAGTATTTT.

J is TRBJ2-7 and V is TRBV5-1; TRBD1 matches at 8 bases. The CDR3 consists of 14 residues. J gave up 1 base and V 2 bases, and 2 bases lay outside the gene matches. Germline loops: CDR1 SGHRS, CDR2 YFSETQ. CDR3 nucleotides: TGCGCCAGCAGCTTCGGGACAGGTTCCTACGAGCAGTACTTC. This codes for CASSFGTGSYEQYF.

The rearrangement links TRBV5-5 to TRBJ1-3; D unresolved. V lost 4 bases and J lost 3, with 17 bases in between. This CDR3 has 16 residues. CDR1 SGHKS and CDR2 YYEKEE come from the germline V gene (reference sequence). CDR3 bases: TGTGCCAGCAGCCCCACCATCGGGTACATTGGAAACACCATATATTTT. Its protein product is CASSPTIGYIGNTIYF.

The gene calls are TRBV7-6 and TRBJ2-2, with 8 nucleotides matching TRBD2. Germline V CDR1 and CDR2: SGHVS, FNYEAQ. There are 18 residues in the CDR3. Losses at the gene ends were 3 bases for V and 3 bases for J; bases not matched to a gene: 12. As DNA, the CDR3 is TGTGCCAGCAGCTTTAGGGTCCCTAGCGGGTCCTACACCGGGGAGCTGTTTTTT. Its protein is CASSFRVPSGSYTGELFF.

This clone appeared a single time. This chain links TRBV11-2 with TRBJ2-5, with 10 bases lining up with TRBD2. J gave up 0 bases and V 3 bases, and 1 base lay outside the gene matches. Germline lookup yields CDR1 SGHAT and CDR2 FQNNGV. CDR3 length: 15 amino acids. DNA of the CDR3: TGTGCCAGCAGCTTTACTAGCGGGGACCAAGAGACCCAGTACTTC. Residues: CASSFTSGDQETQYF.

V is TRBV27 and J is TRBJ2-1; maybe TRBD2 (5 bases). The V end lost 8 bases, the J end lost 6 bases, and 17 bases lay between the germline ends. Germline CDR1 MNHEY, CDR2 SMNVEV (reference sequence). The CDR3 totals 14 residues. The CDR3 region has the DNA TGTGCCAGCGGGTTAAGAGGGTCGGGCAATGAGCAGTTCTTC. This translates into CASGLRGSGNEQFF.

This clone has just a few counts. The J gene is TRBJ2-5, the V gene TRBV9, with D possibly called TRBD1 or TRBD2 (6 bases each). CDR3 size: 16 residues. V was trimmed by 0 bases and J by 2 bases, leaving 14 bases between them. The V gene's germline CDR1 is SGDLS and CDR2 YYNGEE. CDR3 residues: CASSVGGGLTQETQYF. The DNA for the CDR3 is TGTGCCAGCAGCGTAGGAGGGGGGCTTACTCAAGAGACCCAGTACTTC.

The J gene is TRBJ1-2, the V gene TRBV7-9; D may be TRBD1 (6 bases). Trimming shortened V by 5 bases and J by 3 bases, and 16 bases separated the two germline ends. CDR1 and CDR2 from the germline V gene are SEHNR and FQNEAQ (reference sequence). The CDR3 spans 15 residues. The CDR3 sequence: CASSGLDRRDYGYTF. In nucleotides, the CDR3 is TGTGCCAGCAGCGGACTAGACAGGCGAGACTATGGCTACACCTTC.